This entry concerns a single TCR beta chain. No antigen is known for it. Two lung cancer pathologists independently confirmed each histologic diagnosis. The method was immunoSEQ multiplex PCR; TCRdb's version includes in-frame clones alone and lacks a portion of them. The table lists about 2,700 clones, roughly 88% of them singletons. Germline V CDR1 and CDR2: GTSNPN, SVGIG (reference sequence). V was pared by 1 base and J by 5 bases, with 10 bases of the junction left unmatched. CDR3 length: 16 amino acids. This entry belongs to a study of immune evolution from preneoplasia to lung adenocarcinoma. Study-wide results and caveats: Normal lung had highest clonality; later lesions appeared denser, more diverse.

This receptor was obtained from an older person with lung adenocarcinoma. The V gene is TRBV30, the J gene TRBJ2-5; 10 bases are shared with TRBD2. Sequenced input: FFPE atypical adenomatous hyperplasia tissue from the lung. The subset here: atypical adenomatous hyperplasia (AAH), lung preneoplasia. For the CDR3, the DNA is TGTGCCTGGAGTGGCTACCAGGGACTAGCGTTCGAGACCCAGTACTTC. It yields the protein CAWSGYQGLAFETQYF.